The sequence of this TCR beta chain was determined in a study of HIV-infected patients and healthy controls. This clonotype was counted at least ten times. All unsorted peripheral T cells were captured because whole blood was used without fractionation. Alpha and beta constant-region primers primed reverse transcription of 500 to 550 ng RNA. Each of the alpha and beta chains got its own library through chain-specific third strand synthesis with indices. TCRdb ran MiXCR on the 5' RACE reads and lists one entry per CDR3 protein. The profile shows 18,000 or so distinct CDR3 sequences, about 8.2% of them singletons. The germline V gene has CDR1 SGHTA and CDR2 FQGNSA. Trimming stripped 6 bases from V and 4 bases from J, with 18 bases between. CDR3 length equals 15 residues.

Sequencing was performed on blood. This clonotype was obtained from an adult in good health. The J gene is TRBJ2-5, the V gene TRBV7-2; a possible D gene is TRBD1 (6 bases). The DNA for the CDR3 is TGTGCCAGCAGGTCAGGGGTAGTAGAGGGAGAGACCCAGTACTTC. Its protein is CASRSGVVEGETQYF.